The clone carrying this TCR beta chain showed up just a few times. Its antigen remains unidentified. This sample is drawn from a study of post-analysis software for immune sequencing data. Study-wide results and caveats: Elevated frequency relative to controls characterized 4 or 5 TRBV segments in patients, TRBV5-6, TRBV5-1 and TRBV20-1 among them.

Unique molecular identifiers were present in the TCR beta cDNA libraries. TCRdb independently ran MiXCR on the PCR reads; one entry per CDR3 protein. The sample has over 700,000 distinct CDR3 sequences, 25% to 30% seen once; the top ten hold around 0.55%. Germline V gene sequence: CDR1 MNHEY, CDR2 SVGEGT. The CDR3 length is 14 residues. Trimming left V 6 bases short and J 5 bases short, with 14 bases between. The sample consisted of blood. This clonotype was sampled from a girl between 5 and 17 years old with multiple sclerosis. The chain uses TRBV6-2 or TRBV6-3 and TRBJ2-1; possibly TRBD1 for D (6 bases). CDR3 sequence (DNA): TGTGCCAGCAGCTCAACTGGACAGCACAATGAGCAGTTCTTC. It is translated as CASSSTGQHNEQFF.